This is a list of T cell receptor beta chains from one sample in a study of blood T cell repertoires in COVID-19. Libraries were prepared by immunoSEQ multiplex PCR; TCRdb keeps only in-frame clonotypes and omits some of them. Here the sample spans about 220,000 clones, about nine tenths being singletons. The sample taken for sequencing was PBMCs or T cells enriched from blood (not recorded which). The receptors shown here come from a woman aged 25 to 39 who had recovered from COVID-19. Both conserved end residues are part of each CDR3. The order of the fields is J gene, clone size, D gene, V gene, CDR3 DNA, CDR3 protein. The D gene is left open where the match is weak. The listing skips clone size in some rows; elsewhere it reads once, few, many or a size class.

>TRBJ1-1|.|.|TRBV5-1
TGCGCCAGCAGCTCTTCGACAGGACTGAACACTGAAGCTTTCTTT
CASSSSTGLNTEAFF
>TRBJ2-7|.|TRBD2|TRBV27
TGTGCCAGCAGTCCCGGACCCCCCGGGACTAGCGAGTACGAGCAGTACTTC
CASSPGPPGTSEYEQYF
>TRBJ1-2|.|TRBD1|TRBV9
TGTGCCAGCAGCGACGACAGGGGCTATGGCTACACCTTC
CASSDDRGYGYTF
>TRBJ1-4|.|.|TRBV4-2
TGTGCCAGCAGCCTAGGAGACCGCGCCGGAAAACTGTTTTTT
CASSLGDRAGKLFF
>TRBJ2-3|.|.|TRBV9
TGTGCCAGCAGCTTCCCTAAAGTCAGGGTTCCTTGCACAGATACGCAGTATTTT
CASSFPKVRVPCTDTQYF
>TRBJ1-2|.|TRBD1|TRBV28
TGTGCCAGCAGTTCGGACAGGGCGGGGGGCTACACCTTC
CASSSDRAGGYTF
>TRBJ2-1|.|TRBD2|TRBV9
TGTGCCAGCAGCGTAGTTAGCGGGGGGATTAATGAGCAGTTCTTC
CASSVVSGGINEQFF
>TRBJ1-1|.|.|TRBV3-1/TRBV3-2
TGTGCCAGCAGCCAAGTAAGGAGCTTAAGCCTTGTTCCTGAAGCTTTCTTT
CASSQVRSLSLVPEAFF
>TRBJ2-1|once|TRBD1|TRBV6-1
TGTGCCAGCAGTGAATTGGGACAGGGTTACAATGAGCAGTTCTTC
CASSELGQGYNEQFF
>TRBJ1-1|few|.|TRBV7-3
TGTGCCAGCAGCCTGGGGCCCCCAACAGGGATGAACACTGAAGCTTTCTTT
CASSLGPPTGMNTEAFF
>TRBJ2-1|.|TRBD2|TRBV7-9
TGTGCCAGCAGCCCCGGACTAGCGGGGGGCAGCTCCTACAATGAGCAGTTCTTC
CASSPGLAGGSSYNEQFF
>TRBJ1-3|.|TRBD1|TRBV6-5
TGTGCCAGCAGGTTCCAGGGGGACTCTGGAAACACCATATATTTT
CASRFQGDSGNTIYF
>TRBJ1-2|.|TRBD1|TRBV6-6
TGTGCCAGCAGTGACAGGGTGGTCGATGGCTACACCTTC
CASSDRVVDGYTF
>TRBJ2-1|.|.|TRBV5-1
TGCGCCAGCAGCCCTACAGAGGAGGTGCAGTTCTTC
CASSPTEEVQFF
>TRBJ1-2|once|.|TRBV7-2
TGTGCCAGCAGTCCAACCTCTATGAGAGGGAAGGGCTACACCTTC
CASSPTSMRGKGYTF
>TRBJ1-5|.|.|TRBV15
TGTGCCACCAGCAGAGACAGGCGCAATCAGCCCCAGCATTTT
CATSRDRRNQPQHF
>TRBJ2-7|many|.|TRBV6-5
TGTGCCATTACCGGGACGGGACTCTACGAGCAGTACTTC
CAITGTGLYEQYF